This T cell receptor (beta chain) was documented in a study of human T cells and chemical hapten exposure. Study information: Readings were taken at 6 days from patch tests that had applied 0.01% DPC to the upper back.

TCRdb re-called the RACE reads through MiXCR, storing one row per CDR3 protein. The sample includes roughly 100,000 distinct CDR3 sequences, under 40% of them seen just once. V lost 3 bases, J lost 1 base, and 1 base stayed unmatched. CDR1 is SGHVS and CDR2 is FNYEAQ in the germline V gene. The CDR3 covers 14 residues. Time point described: patch test 3, about 24 weeks after DPC sensitization. The treatment denotes: therapeutic diphenylcyclopropenone sensitization with weekly scalp DPC. This clonotype originated in a man aged 35 to 55 with alopecia areata. Some clones in this sample may be carry-over from other donors' samples. The chain links TRBV7-6 to TRBJ2-3; 7 bases fit TRBD2. The source was whole blood, collected in connection with sensitization to the hapten diphenylcyclopropenone (DPC). The CDR3 DNA reads TGTGCCAGCAGCTTGGCGGGAGGCACAGATACGCAGTATTTT. Amino acid sequence: CASSLAGGTDTQYF.